The 8 T cell receptor beta chains given below trace back to one sample, sequenced in a study of blood T cell repertoires in COVID-19. Profiled with immunoSEQ multiplex PCR; TCRdb holds only in-frame clones, not every one. The table includes 190,000 or so clones, approximately 86% detected once. The sequencing sample was made of PBMCs or T cells enriched from blood (not recorded which). The receptor source for this set is a man between 18 and 35 years old with acute COVID-19.

The V gene is TRBV18, the J gene TRBJ1-2, with D perhaps TRBD1 (6 bases). This CDR3 region has 12 residues. The germline V and J ends were trimmed by 7 bases and 5 bases, with 11 bases remaining between them. CDR1 and CDR2 from the germline V gene are KGHSH and LQKENI. The CDR3 loop reads CASYRAGYGYTF. CDR3 DNA sequence: TGTGCCAGCTACAGGGCTGGTTATGGCTACACCTTC.

The chain joins TRBV10-3 to TRBJ2-7, with TRBD1 matching over 9 bases. With V trimmed by 4 bases and J by 3 bases, 1 base remained unmatched. This CDR3 contains 13 residues. The V gene's germline CDR1 is ENHRY and CDR2 SYGVKD. This chain's CDR3 is CAISGQGVYEQYF. The CDR3 coding sequence is TGTGCCATCAGTGGACAGGGGGTCTACGAGCAGTACTTC.

V gene TRBV5-8 combines with J gene TRBJ2-5; no reliable D call. Trimming pared 1 base from V and 8 bases from J, leaving 18 bases between. Germline CDR1 reads SGHTS; CDR2 reads YDEGEE. CDR3 length: 15 amino acids. In DNA, the CDR3 is TGTGCCAGCAGCTTGACGTTAAAGGAGAATAAAACCCAGTACTTC. Its protein is CASSLTLKENKTQYF.

V gene TRBV30 combines with J gene TRBJ2-1; D might be TRBD2 (5 bases). There are 14 residues in the CDR3. Between the trimmed V and J ends, which lost 3 bases and 3 bases, there was a span of 12 bases. CDR1 is GTSNPN, CDR2 SVGIG, per germline (reference sequence). This CDR3 reads CAWSGLAGYNEQFF. The CDR3 bases are TGTGCCTGGAGCGGGCTAGCTGGCTACAATGAGCAGTTCTTC.

V gene TRBV28 combines with J gene TRBJ1-2; D call uncertain. The germline V gene encodes CDR1 MDHEN and CDR2 SYDVKM. The CDR3 runs 16 residues. Trimming cost V 5 bases and J 3 bases, with 19 bases left between them. Here the CDR3 reads CASSPRTGGMDYGYTF. The DNA for the CDR3 is TGTGCCAGCAGTCCAAGGACGGGAGGTATGGACTATGGCTACACCTTC.

This clone has a handful of counts. The rearrangement links TRBV6-5 to TRBJ2-2, with D possibly TRBD1 on 6 matching bases. CDR3 length equals 14 residues. Germline CDR1 MNHEY, CDR2 SVGAGI. The germline V and J ends were trimmed by 8 bases and 6 bases, with 16 bases remaining between them. The CDR3 region is CASEQGAGSGELFF. In DNA form, the CDR3 reads TGTGCCAGCGAACAGGGAGCCGGGTCCGGGGAGCTGTTTTTT.

This chain connects TRBV28 to TRBJ2-5; 12 bases are shared with TRBD2. The junction had 4 bases not matched to a gene; V was cut back by 3 bases and J by 5 bases. This CDR3 contains 15 residues. The germline gives CDR1 MDHEN, CDR2 SYDVKM. In nucleotides, the CDR3 is TGTGCCAGCAGTTTCGCTAGCGGGAGGGGGGAGACCCAGTACTTC. The encoded protein is CASSFASGRGETQYF.

V usage is TRBV25-1 and J usage is TRBJ2-7, with 7 bases that match TRBD1. CDR1 and CDR2 from the germline V gene are MGHDK and SYGVNS. The CDR3 totals 13 residues. Trimming at V came to 4 bases and at J to 2 bases, leaving 2 bases not matched to a gene. CDR3 residues: CASSGQGTYEQYF. The CDR3 DNA follows: TGTGCCAGCAGTGGACAGGGCACCTACGAGCAGTACTTC.